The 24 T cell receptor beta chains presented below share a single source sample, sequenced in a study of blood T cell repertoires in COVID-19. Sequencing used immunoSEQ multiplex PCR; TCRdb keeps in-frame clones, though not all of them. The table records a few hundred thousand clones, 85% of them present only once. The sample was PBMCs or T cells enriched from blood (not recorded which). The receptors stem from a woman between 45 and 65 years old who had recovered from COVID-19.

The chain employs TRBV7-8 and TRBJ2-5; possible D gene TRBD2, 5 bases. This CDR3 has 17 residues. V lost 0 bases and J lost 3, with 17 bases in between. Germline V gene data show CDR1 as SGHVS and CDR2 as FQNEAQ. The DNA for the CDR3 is TGTGCCAGCAGCTTAGCACCCCCCCAGCGGAGGAAAGAGACCCAGTACTTC. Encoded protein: CASSLAPPQRRKETQYF.

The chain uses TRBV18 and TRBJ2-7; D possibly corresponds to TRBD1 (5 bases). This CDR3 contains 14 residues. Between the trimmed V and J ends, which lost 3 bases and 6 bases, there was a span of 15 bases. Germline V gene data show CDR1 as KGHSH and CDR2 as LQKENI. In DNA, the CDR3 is TGTGCCAGCTCACCGGACACCGGCCCGGCCGAGCAGTACTTC. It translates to CASSPDTGPAEQYF.

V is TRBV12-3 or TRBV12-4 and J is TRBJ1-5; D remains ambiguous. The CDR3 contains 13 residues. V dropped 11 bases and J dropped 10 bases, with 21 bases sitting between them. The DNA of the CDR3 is TGTGCCTCCCGGTGGAGGGAGGTTCATCCCCAGCATTTT. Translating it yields CASRWREVHPQHF.

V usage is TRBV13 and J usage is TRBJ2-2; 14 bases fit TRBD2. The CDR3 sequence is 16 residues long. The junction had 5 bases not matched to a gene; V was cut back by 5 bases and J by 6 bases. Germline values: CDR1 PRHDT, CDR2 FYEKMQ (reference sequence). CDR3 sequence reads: CASSQTSGRAAGELFF. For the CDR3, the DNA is TGTGCCAGCAGCCAGACTAGCGGGAGGGCCGCCGGGGAGCTGTTTTTT.

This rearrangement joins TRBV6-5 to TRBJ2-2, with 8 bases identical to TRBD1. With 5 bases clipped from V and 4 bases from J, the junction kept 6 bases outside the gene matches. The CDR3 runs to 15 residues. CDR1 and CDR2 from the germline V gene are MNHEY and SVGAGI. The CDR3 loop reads CASSLDRVVTGELFF. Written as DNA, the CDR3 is TGTGCCAGCAGTCTGGACAGGGTGGTCACCGGGGAGCTGTTTTTT.

The chain's CDR3 is CASSEFGRLNEKLFF. CDR3 DNA: TGCGCCAGCAGTGAGTTTGGGCGCCTTAATGAAAAACTGTTTTTT. V is TRBV10-2 and J is TRBJ1-4, with D unresolved. The CDR3 loop spans 15 amino acids. CDR1 WSHSY and CDR2 SAAADI come from the germline V gene. With 1 base removed from V and 4 bases from J, the gap between germline ends came to 10 bases.

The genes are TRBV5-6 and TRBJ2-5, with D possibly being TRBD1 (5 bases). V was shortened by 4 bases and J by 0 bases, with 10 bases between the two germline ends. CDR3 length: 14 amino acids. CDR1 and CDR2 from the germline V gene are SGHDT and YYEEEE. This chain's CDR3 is CASSLGHYQETQYF. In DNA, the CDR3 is TGTGCCAGCAGCCTGGGGCATTACCAAGAGACCCAGTACTTC.

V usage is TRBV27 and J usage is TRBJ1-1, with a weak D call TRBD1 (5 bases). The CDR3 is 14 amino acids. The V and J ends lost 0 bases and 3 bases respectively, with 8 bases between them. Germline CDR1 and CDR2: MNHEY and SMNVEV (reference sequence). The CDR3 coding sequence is TGTGCCAGCAGTTTATCCGGAGGGGACACTGAAGCTTTCTTT. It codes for CASSLSGGDTEAFF.

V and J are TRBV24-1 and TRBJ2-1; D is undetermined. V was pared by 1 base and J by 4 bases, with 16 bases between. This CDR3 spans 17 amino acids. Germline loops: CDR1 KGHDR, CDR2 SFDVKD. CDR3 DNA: TGTGCCACCAGTGATTTCGACGGAAGAGGTGGATACAATGAGCAGTTCTTC. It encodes CATSDFDGRGGYNEQFF.

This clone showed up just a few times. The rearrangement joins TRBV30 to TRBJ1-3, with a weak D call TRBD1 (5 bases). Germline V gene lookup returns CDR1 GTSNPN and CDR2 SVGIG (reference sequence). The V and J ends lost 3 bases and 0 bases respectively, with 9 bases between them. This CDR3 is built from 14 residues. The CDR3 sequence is CAWSQGNSGNTIYF. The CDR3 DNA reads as TGTGCCTGGAGCCAGGGCAACTCTGGAAACACCATATATTTT.

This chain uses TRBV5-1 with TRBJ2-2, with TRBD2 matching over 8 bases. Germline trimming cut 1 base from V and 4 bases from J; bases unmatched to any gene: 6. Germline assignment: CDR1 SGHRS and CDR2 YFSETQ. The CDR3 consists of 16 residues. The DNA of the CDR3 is TGCGCCAGCAGCTTGTCCGGGAGGGCCAGCACCGGGGAGCTGTTTTTT. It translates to CASSLSGRASTGELFF.

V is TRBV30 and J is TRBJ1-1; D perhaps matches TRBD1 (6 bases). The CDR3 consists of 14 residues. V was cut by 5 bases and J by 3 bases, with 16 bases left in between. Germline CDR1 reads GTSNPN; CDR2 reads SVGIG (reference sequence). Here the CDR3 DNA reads TGTGCCTGGGCTCAGGGGTTGGGGGACACTGAAGCTTTCTTT. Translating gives CAWAQGLGDTEAFF.

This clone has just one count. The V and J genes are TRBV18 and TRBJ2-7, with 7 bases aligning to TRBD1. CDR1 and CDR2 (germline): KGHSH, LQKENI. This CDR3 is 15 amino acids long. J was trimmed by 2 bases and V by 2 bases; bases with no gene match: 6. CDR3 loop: CASSPVAGGPYEQYF. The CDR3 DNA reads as TGTGCCAGCTCACCAGTCGCAGGGGGACCCTACGAGCAGTACTTC.

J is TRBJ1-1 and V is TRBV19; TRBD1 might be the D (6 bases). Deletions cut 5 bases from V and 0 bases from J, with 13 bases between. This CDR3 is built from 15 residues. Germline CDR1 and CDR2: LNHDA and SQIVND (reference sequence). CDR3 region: CASSPKGGVNTEAFF. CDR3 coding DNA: TGTGCCAGTAGTCCGAAGGGGGGGGTGAACACTGAAGCTTTCTTT.

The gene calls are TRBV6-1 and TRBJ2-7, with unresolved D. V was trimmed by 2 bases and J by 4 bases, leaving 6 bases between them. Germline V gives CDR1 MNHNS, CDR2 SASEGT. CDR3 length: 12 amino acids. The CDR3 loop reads CASSERSYEQYF. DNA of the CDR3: TGTGCCAGCAGTGAAAGGAGTTACGAGCAGTACTTC.

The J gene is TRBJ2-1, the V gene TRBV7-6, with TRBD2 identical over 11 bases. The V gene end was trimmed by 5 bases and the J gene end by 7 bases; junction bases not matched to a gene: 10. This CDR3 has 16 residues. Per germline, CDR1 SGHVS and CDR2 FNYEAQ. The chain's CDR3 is CASSLVAGGNANEQFF. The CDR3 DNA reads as TGTGCCAGCAGCCTCGTAGCGGGGGGGAACGCGAATGAGCAGTTCTTC.

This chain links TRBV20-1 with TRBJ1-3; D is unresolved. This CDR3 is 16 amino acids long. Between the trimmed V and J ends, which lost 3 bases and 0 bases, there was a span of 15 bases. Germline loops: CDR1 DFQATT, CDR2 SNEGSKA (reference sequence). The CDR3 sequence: CSASVVSDYSGNTIYF. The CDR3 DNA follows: TGCAGTGCTAGTGTGGTCAGCGACTACTCTGGAAACACCATATATTTT.

The CDR3 DNA sequence: TGTGCCAGCTCACCACCGTCCAGGGTAACTAATGAAAAACTGTTTTTT. It is translated as CASSPPSRVTNEKLFF. This chain links TRBV18 with TRBJ1-4; D may be TRBD1 (5 bases). Germline lookup yields CDR1 KGHSH and CDR2 LQKENI. The CDR3 has 16 residues. V lost 0 bases, J lost 1 base, and 9 bases lay in between.

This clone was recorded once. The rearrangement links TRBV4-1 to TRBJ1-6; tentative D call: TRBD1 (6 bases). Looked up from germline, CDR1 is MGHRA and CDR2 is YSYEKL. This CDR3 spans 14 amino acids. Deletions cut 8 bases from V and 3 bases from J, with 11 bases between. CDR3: CASHRVGYNSPLHF. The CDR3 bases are TGCGCCAGCCACAGGGTCGGCTATAATTCACCCCTCCACTTT.

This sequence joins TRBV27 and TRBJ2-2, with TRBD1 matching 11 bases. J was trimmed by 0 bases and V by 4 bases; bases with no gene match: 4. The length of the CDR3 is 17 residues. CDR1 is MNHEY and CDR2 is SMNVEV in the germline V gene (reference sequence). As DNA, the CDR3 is TGTGCCAGCAGTTCACGGACAGGGGGCGCGAACACCGGGGAGCTGTTTTTT. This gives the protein CASSSRTGGANTGELFF.

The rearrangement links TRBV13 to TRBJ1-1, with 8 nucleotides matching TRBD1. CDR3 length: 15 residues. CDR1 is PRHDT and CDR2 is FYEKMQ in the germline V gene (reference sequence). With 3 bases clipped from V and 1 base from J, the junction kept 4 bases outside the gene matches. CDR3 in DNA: TGTGCCAGCAGCTTCACCGGGACAGGGAACACTGAAGCTTTCTTT. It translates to CASSFTGTGNTEAFF.

The CDR3 reads CASSSGAGRVYEQFF. The CDR3 DNA sequence: TGTGCCAGCAGTTCTGGAGCGGGGAGGGTCTATGAGCAGTTCTTC. The V call is TRBV6-5, the J call TRBJ2-1; 7 bases align to TRBD2. Germline lookup yields CDR1 MNHEY and CDR2 SVGAGI. The CDR3 is 15 residues long. The junction had 11 bases not matched to a gene; V was cut back by 4 bases and J by 8 bases.

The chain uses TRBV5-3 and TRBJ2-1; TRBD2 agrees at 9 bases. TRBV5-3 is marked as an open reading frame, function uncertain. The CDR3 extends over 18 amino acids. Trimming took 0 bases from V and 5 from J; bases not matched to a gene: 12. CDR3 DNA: TGTGCCAGAAGCTTGGCTATACCTAGCGGGGAACATAACAATGAGCAGTTCTTC. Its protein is CARSLAIPSGEHNNEQFF.

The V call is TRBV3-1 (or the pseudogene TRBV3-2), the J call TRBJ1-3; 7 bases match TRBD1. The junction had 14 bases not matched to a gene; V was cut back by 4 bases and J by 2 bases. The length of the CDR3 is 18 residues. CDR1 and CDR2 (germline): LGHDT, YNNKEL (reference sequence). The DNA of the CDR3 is TGTGCCAGCAGCCTCCTACAAACTGGACAGGCGGCTGGAAACACCATATATTTT. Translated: CASSLLQTGQAAGNTIYF.